This passage covers 32 T cell receptor beta chains from one sample sequenced in a study of cytomegalovirus exposure and HLA in healthy donors. The repertoire was sequenced with immunoSEQ multiplex PCR; TCRdb's copy has only in-frame clones and lacks some. This table has some 110,000 clones, about 88% appearing once. The sequencing input was PBMCs. Every receptor here comes from a woman aged 18 to 35 in good health and CMV-seropositive.

The genes are TRBV7-8 and TRBJ1-1, with D possibly being TRBD1 (5 bases). This CDR3 has 13 residues. The V and J ends lost 5 bases and 5 bases respectively, with 12 bases between them. Germline CDR1 and CDR2: SGHVS and FQNEAQ. The CDR3 DNA follows: TGTGCCAGCAGCCTCCGGGGGGTGACTGAAGCTTTCTTT. As protein: CASSLRGVTEAFF. Drawing the rest from reference TRBV7-8 and TRBJ1-1, the complete variable domain is GAGVSQSPRYKVAKRGQDVALRCDPISGHVSLFWYQQALGQGPEFLTYFQNEAQLDKSGLPSDRFFAERPEGSVSTLKIQRTQQEDSAVYLCASSLRGVTEAFFGQGTRLTVV.

The table lists this clone with a few counts. This chain's CDR3 is CASSEMSGGNQPQHF. CDR3 coding DNA: TGTGCCAGCAGTGAAATGTCAGGGGGCAATCAGCCCCAGCATTTT. V usage is TRBV2 and J usage is TRBJ1-5; possibly TRBD1 for D (6 bases). Looked up from germline, CDR1 is SNHLY and CDR2 is FYNNEI. Between the trimmed V and J ends, which lost 2 bases and 2 bases, there was a span of 10 bases. This CDR3 region has 15 residues. Full variable domain (remainder filled in from reference TRBV2 and TRBJ1-5): EPEVTQTPSHQVTQMGQEVILRCVPISNHLYFYWYRQILGQKVEFLVSFYNNEISEKSEIFDDQFSVERPDGSNFTLKIRSTKLEDSAMYFCASSEMSGGNQPQHFGDGTRLSIL.

V gene TRBV6-5 combines with J gene TRBJ2-7; TRBD1 aligns across 8 bases. The CDR3 is made up of 15 amino acids. Germline loops: CDR1 MNHEY, CDR2 SVGAGI. V lost 8 bases to trimming and J lost 6 bases; unmatched junction nucleotides: 15. Written as DNA, the CDR3 is TGTGCCAGCGCCCAAACAGACAGGGGCGTAAGCGAGCAGTACTTC. It specifies CASAQTDRGVSEQYF.

This clone was picked up one time. This chain connects TRBV28 to TRBJ2-1; 7 bases line up with TRBD2. Germline CDR1 reads MDHEN; CDR2 reads SYDVKM. V lost 5 bases, J lost 1 base, and 8 bases stayed unmatched. The CDR3 extends over 16 amino acids. DNA for the CDR3: TGTGCCAGCAGTCCTTTGTGGGGAGGGTCCTACAATGAGCAGTTCTTC. Translation gives CASSPLWGGSYNEQFF.

This clone was detected only a few times. V usage is TRBV28 and J usage is TRBJ2-4, with D perhaps TRBD2 (5 bases). Trimming stripped 3 bases from V and 3 bases from J, with 15 bases between. The CDR3 has 16 amino acids. Germline values: CDR1 MDHEN, CDR2 SYDVKM. CDR3 nucleotide sequence: TGTGCCAGCAGTTTCCAAGGGAGAGAGGACAAAAACATTCAGTACTTC. It specifies CASSFQGREDKNIQYF.

The V gene is TRBV28, the J gene TRBJ2-6; D possibly corresponds to TRBD1 (5 bases). Trimming removed 2 bases from V and 0 bases from J, with 17 bases in between. This CDR3 has 19 amino acids. Germline V CDR1 and CDR2: MDHEN, SYDVKM. This chain's CDR3 is CASSLGFAGSLSGANVLTF. The DNA of the CDR3 is TGTGCCAGCAGTTTAGGGTTCGCAGGGTCCCTCTCTGGGGCCAACGTCCTGACTTTC.

J is TRBJ2-1 and V is TRBV7-9, with D possibly TRBD1 on 6 matching bases. The CDR3 totals 17 residues. The germline V gene encodes CDR1 SEHNR and CDR2 FQNEAQ (reference sequence). V was pared by 4 bases and J by 5 bases, with 21 bases between. CDR3 loop: CASSSPMDQGFHNEQFF. The CDR3 region has the DNA TGTGCCAGCAGCTCCCCAATGGACCAGGGGTTTCACAATGAGCAGTTCTTC.

This chain uses TRBV5-5 with TRBJ2-5, with D possibly TRBD1 on 6 matching bases. The germline V gene encodes CDR1 SGHKS and CDR2 YYEKEE (reference sequence). V dropped 5 bases and J dropped 1 base, with 12 bases sitting between them. The length of the CDR3 is 14 residues. The CDR3 DNA reads TGTGCCAGCAGTTCCTACAGGGTCCAAGAGACCCAGTACTTC. Amino acids: CASSSYRVQETQYF.

This rearrangement joins TRBV30 to TRBJ1-1; perhaps TRBD1 as D (5 bases). Deletions cut 4 bases from V and 6 bases from J, with 27 bases between. The germline V gene encodes CDR1 GTSNPN and CDR2 SVGIG (reference sequence). The CDR3 is made up of 17 amino acids. The CDR3 loop reads CAWIPWQGWGRGPEAFF. As DNA, the CDR3 is TGTGCCTGGATTCCCTGGCAGGGTTGGGGTAGGGGCCCTGAAGCTTTCTTT.

The chain employs TRBV28 and TRBJ1-5, with a tentative D call TRBD1 (5 bases). The CDR3 extends over 13 amino acids. V lost 5 bases, J lost 7 bases, and 12 bases lay in between. Germline V gene sequence: CDR1 MDHEN, CDR2 SYDVKM. The CDR3 bases are TGTGCCAGCAGTCCCCTGCGGGGGCAGCCCCAGCATTTT. Encoded protein: CASSPLRGQPQHF. The full variable domain, with the rest looked up from reference TRBV28 and TRBJ1-5, is DVKVTQSSRYLVKRTGEKVFLECVQDMDHENMFWYRQDPGLGLRLIYFSYDVKMKEKGDIPEGYSVSREKKERFSLILESASTNQTSMYLCASSPLRGQPQHFGDGTRLSIL.

The rearrangement links TRBV28 to TRBJ1-5; no clear D gene. The CDR3 spans 15 residues. The ends were cut back, 7 bases at V and 3 bases at J, with 16 bases in the middle. Germline CDR1 is MDHEN and CDR2 is SYDVKM. CDR3 amino acids: CASTSGVRVNQPQHF. CDR3 nucleotides: TGTGCCAGCACATCCGGGGTTCGGGTCAATCAGCCCCAGCATTTT.

The chain has TRBV6-4 and TRBJ2-2, with 7 bases identical to TRBD1. Germline values: CDR1 MRHNA, CDR2 SNTAGT. Trimming cost V 2 bases and J 5 bases; bases outside gene matches: 8. The length of the CDR3 is 16 residues. CDR3 coding DNA: TGTGCCAGCAGTGACGCGACAGGGCTTGGGACCGGGGAGCTGTTTTTT. Translating gives CASSDATGLGTGELFF.

CDR3 protein: CASSQGPRGSQETQYF. In DNA, the CDR3 is TGCGCCAGCAGCCAAGGCCCCCGGGGGTCCCAAGAGACCCAGTACTTC. This chain connects TRBV4-1 to TRBJ2-5, with D maybe TRBD2 (6 bases). Germline V gene data show CDR1 as MGHRA and CDR2 as YSYEKL. The CDR3 has 16 amino acids. V lost 1 base and J lost 1, with 13 bases in between.

The genes are TRBV7-9 and TRBJ1-1; unclear D gene. The CDR3 is 12 residues long. From germline, CDR1 is SEHNR and CDR2 FQNEAQ (reference sequence). V was trimmed by 2 bases and J by 2 bases, leaving 3 bases between them. The CDR3 reads CASSLLNTEAFF. The CDR3 DNA is TGTGCCAGCAGCTTACTTAACACTGAAGCTTTCTTT.

The chain has TRBV21-1 and TRBJ1-2; the table's D call TRBD1 went unverified against the DNA. TRBV21-1 is a pseudogene segment. The CDR3 length is 11 residues. The CDR3 protein is CASPNREGYTF. CDR3 sequence (DNA): TGTGCCAGTCCGAACAGGGAGGGCTACACCTTC.

The rearrangement uses TRBV11-3 and TRBJ2-1; TRBD1 matches at 8 bases. The junction had 14 bases not matched to a gene; V was cut back by 2 bases and J by 8 bases. Germline-derived CDR1 and CDR2 are SGHNT and YENEEA. The CDR3 consists of 17 residues. The CDR3 spells CASSLWETGVSRHEQFF. The CDR3 nucleotides are TGTGCCAGCAGCTTATGGGAGACAGGGGTTTCTAGGCATGAGCAGTTCTTC.

V and J are TRBV4-1 and TRBJ2-1; D is uncertain. The V gene's germline CDR1 is MGHRA and CDR2 YSYEKL. The CDR3 consists of 14 residues. Trimming took off 0 bases at V and 9 bases at J, with 12 bases between the two ends. CDR3 residues: CASSQESRAIEQFF. The CDR3 DNA follows: TGCGCCAGCAGCCAAGAATCGAGAGCGATTGAGCAGTTCTTC.

This clone has just one count. The chain carries TRBV27 and TRBJ2-7; possible D gene TRBD2, 6 bases. CDR1 and CDR2 (germline): MNHEY, SMNVEV (reference sequence). Trimming pared 6 bases from V and 2 bases from J, leaving 17 bases between. This CDR3 spans 15 amino acids. CDR3 sequence reads: CASSGVGLAAYEQYF. In DNA form, the CDR3 reads TGTGCCAGCAGCGGAGTCGGGTTAGCGGCCTACGAGCAGTACTTC.

The rearrangement uses TRBV7-2 and TRBJ2-5; weak D call: TRBD2 (5 bases). Germline CDR1 and CDR2: SGHTA and FQGNSA. The V gene lost 3 bases and the J gene lost 13 bases, with 18 bases spanning the gap. The CDR3 is 13 residues long. As DNA, the CDR3 is TGTGCCAGCAGCTTGGGATCGAGGGAGATGCGGTACTTC. This sequence encodes CASSLGSREMRYF.

The count of this clone is one. The V and J genes are TRBV19 and TRBJ2-2; 8 nucleotides match TRBD1. V lost 7 bases to trimming and J lost 1 base; unmatched junction nucleotides: 5. Germline values: CDR1 LNHDA, CDR2 SQIVND (reference sequence). There are 15 residues in the CDR3. The CDR3 here is CASNQGAGNTGELFF. For the CDR3, the DNA is TGTGCCAGTAATCAGGGGGCCGGGAACACCGGGGAGCTGTTTTTT.

The chain uses TRBV11-2 and TRBJ2-5; 9 nucleotides align to TRBD2. Germline V CDR1 and CDR2: SGHAT, FQNNGV. The CDR3 extends over 16 amino acids. V dropped 4 bases and J dropped 1; count of bases not matched to a gene: 7. The CDR3 protein is CASSSRLADVQETQYF. Written as DNA, the CDR3 is TGTGCCAGCAGCTCACGACTAGCGGATGTCCAAGAGACCCAGTACTTC.

The chain carries TRBV27 and TRBJ2-7; a weak D match, TRBD1 (5 bases). CDR1 is MNHEY, CDR2 SMNVEV, per germline (reference sequence). The CDR3 length is 13 residues. Deletions cut 3 bases from V and 3 bases from J, with 9 bases between. CDR3 amino acids: CASSFRQNYEQYF. In DNA, the CDR3 is TGTGCCAGCAGTTTCCGACAGAACTACGAGCAGTACTTC.

The chain combines TRBV28 with TRBJ1-1; TRBD1 agrees at 8 bases. Trimming at V came to 11 bases and at J to 2 bases, leaving 10 bases not matched to a gene. CDR3 length: 14 amino acids. The V gene's germline CDR1 is MDHEN and CDR2 SYDVKM. CDR3 DNA: TGTGCCGCGTCGGGACAGGTTTTTAACACTGAAGCTTTCTTT. This codes for CAASGQVFNTEAFF.

This clone was seen a single time. CDR3 DNA sequence: TGTGCCAGCAGCTTAGTCTCGGTAAACGAGCAGTACTTC. Protein: CASSLVSVNEQYF. The chain carries TRBV11-3 and TRBJ2-7; D gene unclear. CDR1 and CDR2 (germline): SGHNT, YENEEA. This CDR3 has 13 amino acids. Trimming pared 1 base from V and 5 bases from J, leaving 9 bases between.

The gene calls are TRBV27 and TRBJ2-7; 8 positions agree with TRBD1. From germline, CDR1 is MNHEY and CDR2 SMNVEV (reference sequence). This CDR3 contains 14 residues. The junction had 9 bases not matched to a gene; V was cut back by 6 bases and J by 5 bases. The CDR3 nucleotides read TGTGCCAGCAGCACGACAGGGGCACTCGACGAGCAGTACTTC. Encoded protein: CASSTTGALDEQYF.

CDR3 region: CASSSTGVSTEAFF. DNA of the CDR3: TGTGCCAGCAGCTCCACAGGGGTGAGCACTGAAGCTTTCTTT. The chain joins TRBV7-9 to TRBJ1-1, with 7 positions matching TRBD1. Looked up from germline, CDR1 is SEHNR and CDR2 is FQNEAQ (reference sequence). V lost 4 bases, J lost 4 bases, and 6 bases stayed unmatched. CDR3 length equals 14 residues.

As regards this clone: This CDR3 is also generated by other DNA sequences in the sample. This chain connects TRBV9 to TRBJ2-5, with D possibly TRBD2 on 5 matching bases. The CDR3 runs 14 residues. The V end lost 0 bases, the J end lost 2 bases, and 8 bases lay between the germline ends. Germline V gene sequence: CDR1 SGDLS, CDR2 YYNGEE. This chain's CDR3 is CASSVVGGQETQYF. The CDR3 bases are TGTGCCAGCAGCGTAGTAGGAGGACAAGAGACCCAGTACTTC.

V gene TRBV28 combines with J gene TRBJ2-3, with 14 positions matching TRBD2. The trim removed 5 bases at V and 3 bases at J, leaving 13 bases unmatched. The CDR3 is 19 amino acids. CDR1 MDHEN and CDR2 SYDVKM come from the germline V gene. This CDR3 is CASSPGTSGGSGATDTQYF. The DNA for the CDR3 is TGTGCCAGCAGTCCAGGGACTAGCGGGGGCTCCGGGGCAACAGATACGCAGTATTTT.

The chain has TRBV5-1 and TRBJ2-5, with a weak D call TRBD1 (5 bases). V lost 3 bases and J lost 1, with 13 bases in between. The CDR3 sequence is 15 residues long. Germline-derived CDR1 and CDR2 are SGHRS and YFSETQ. CDR3 sequence: CASSSSGRAQETQYF. The CDR3 DNA reads TGCGCCAGCAGCTCGAGTGGCAGGGCCCAAGAGACCCAGTACTTC.

V is TRBV25-1 and J is TRBJ2-5, with 7 bases matching TRBD1. Trimming removed 6 bases from V and 5 bases from J; junction bases left unmatched: 9. CDR3 length equals 14 residues. Per the germline V gene, CDR1 is MGHDK and CDR2 is SYGVNS. The CDR3 spells CASRKQGMAETQYF. The CDR3 DNA sequence: TGTGCCAGCAGGAAACAGGGGATGGCGGAGACCCAGTACTTC.

The chain employs TRBV28 and TRBJ2-1; 7 bases match TRBD2. The CDR3 length is 13 residues. From germline, CDR1 is MDHEN and CDR2 SYDVKM. The trim removed 8 bases at V and 4 bases at J, leaving 5 bases unmatched. CDR3 nucleotide sequence: TGTGCCAGCCAGCGGGACTCTTACAATGAGCAGTTCTTC. Its translation: CASQRDSYNEQFF.

The rearrangement uses TRBV5-6 and TRBJ2-7; perhaps TRBD2 as D (5 bases). The CDR3 sequence is 12 residues long. The V end lost 5 bases, the J end lost 5 bases, and 11 bases lay between the germline ends. The germline V gene has CDR1 SGHDT and CDR2 YYEEEE. As DNA, the CDR3 is TGTGCCAGCAGTTTTTTGAGGGACGAGCAGTACTTC. Amino acid sequence: CASSFLRDEQYF.